The rows below give T cell receptor beta chains drawn from one sample of a study of Ad26.COV2.S vaccination and SARS-CoV-2 variants. Sequencing was performed with immunoSEQ multiplex PCR; in TCRdb, only in-frame clones are kept and a portion is missing. The repertoire holds about 350,000 clones, about 91% seen once, with 3.5% to 4.5% in the top ten. The source material was peripheral blood, sampled after recovery from COVID-19. The receptors shown here come from a human donor who had recovered from COVID-19. The CDR3 runs from the conserved cysteine through the conserved F or W. A D gene is named only where the DNA matches it firmly. Clone size appears in some rows only: once, few, many, or a class for an expanded clone.

DNA,CDR3,size,V,J,D
TGTGCCACCAGTGACTTCCGGGACAGGGGACGGCAGTTCTTC,CATSDFRDRGRQFF,once,TRBV24-1,TRBJ2-1,TRBD1
TGTGCCAGCAGTCAAATGAGACATACAGCCGGAGGTAGCACCGGGGAGCTGTTTTTT,CASSQMRHTAGGSTGELFF,-,TRBV2,TRBJ2-2,-
TGTGCCAGCAGTACTCGTACAGGGGGGGTCCAAGAGACCCAGTACTTC,CASSTRTGGVQETQYF,-,TRBV27,TRBJ2-5,-
TGTGCCAGCAGTTTATCGAAGAACAATGAGCAGTTCTTC,CASSLSKNNEQFF,once,TRBV27,TRBJ2-1,-
TGTGCCAGCAGTTTACGACAGGGAGGAGGATATGGCTACACCTTC,CASSLRQGGGYGYTF,-,TRBV27,TRBJ1-2,TRBD1
TGCGCCAGCAGCCCCTTCAGGGGCTCACAAGAGACCCAGTACTTC,CASSPFRGSQETQYF,-,TRBV5-1,TRBJ2-5,-
TGCGCCAGCAGCTCCACAGGGGGCAGGATAAAATTTTTT,CASSSTGGRIKFF,-,TRBV5-1,TRBJ1-1,TRBD1
TGTGCCAGAATCAATTGCCGGACGGGGGGGTCTACGCAGTATTTT,CARINCRTGGSTQYF,-,TRBV5-3,TRBJ2-3,TRBD2
TGCGCCAGCAGTGACTCGGGACCTCTCTCCTACGAGCAGTACTTC,CASSDSGPLSYEQYF,-,TRBV10-1,TRBJ2-7,-
TGTGCCAGCAGTTTATCGGGGAAGTACGAGCAGTACTTC,CASSLSGKYEQYF,-,TRBV27,TRBJ2-7,-
TGTGCCAGCAGTTTTACGGGGGACACTGAAGCTTTCTTT,CASSFTGDTEAFF,-,TRBV12-3/TRBV12-4,TRBJ1-1,-
TGTGCCAGCAGTATAACCACCGGGGAGCTGTTTTTT,CASSITTGELFF,-,TRBV3-1/TRBV3-2,TRBJ2-2,-
TGTGCCAGCAGTTTCGGGACGTATGAGGGAGGCTACACCTTC,CASSFGTYEGGYTF,-,TRBV6-5,TRBJ1-2,-
TGCGCCAGCAGGGTAGAGTCCGAGCAGTACTTC,CASRVESEQYF,-,TRBV5-1,TRBJ2-7,-
TGTGCCACCAGCGGAATGACAGGGGCCATCAATCAGCCCCAGCATTTT,CATSGMTGAINQPQHF,-,TRBV15,TRBJ1-5,TRBD1
TGTGCCACCAGCAGAGAGCACCTGGATGGCTATGGCTACACCTTC,CATSREHLDGYGYTF,-,TRBV15,TRBJ1-2,-
TGTGCCAGCAGCCCCAATACCCCTAAGGCGGGGGGCTACGAGCAGTACTTC,CASSPNTPKAGGYEQYF,-,TRBV7-9,TRBJ2-7,TRBD2
TGTGCCAGCAGCTTCGGATCCGGGACAGACTATAATTCACCCCTCCACTTT,CASSFGSGTDYNSPLHF,-,TRBV7-9,TRBJ1-6,TRBD1
TGCGCCAGCAGTGATTCCAGGAAGAATTCACCCCTCCACTTT,CASSDSRKNSPLHF,-,TRBV10-1,TRBJ1-6,-
TGTGCCAGCAGTTCGACAGGGGGCTTCACTGAAGCTTTCTTT,CASSSTGGFTEAFF,-,TRBV2,TRBJ1-1,TRBD1